This T cell receptor (beta chain) was sequenced in a study of cytotoxic CD8 clonotypes in ibrutinib-treated CLL. The sample holds one count of this clone. V lost 3 bases and J lost 3; bases outside the gene matches: 6. CDR3 length equals 15 residues. Germline V lookup: CDR1 SGDLS, CDR2 YYNGEE. Data came from immunoSEQ multiplex PCR; TCRdb stores just in-frame clones and leaves some out. The sample lists 100,000 or so clones; roughly 60% were seen once. The input for sequencing was PBMCs, taken after 24 months of ibrutinib treatment. This clonotype was obtained from a human donor with chronic lymphocytic leukemia. The chain employs TRBV9 and TRBJ2-1; 7 positions agree with TRBD1. The CDR3 sequence: CASSDTRQGYNEQFF. The DNA for the CDR3 is TGTGCCAGCAGCGATACGAGACAGGGCTACAATGAGCAGTTCTTC.